This TCR beta chain stems from a study of cytomegalovirus exposure and HLA in healthy donors. This clone was detected a few times. This PCR relied on a set of 60 Vbeta primers and 13 Jbeta primers. Using immunoSEQ multiplex PCR, the repertoire was profiled, and TCRdb retains in-frame clones only, with some absent. The data contain about 160,000 clones, around 72% of them singletons. Germline loops: CDR1 SGHTA, CDR2 FQGNSA. The CDR3 is 15 amino acids. The V gene end was trimmed by 2 bases and the J gene end by 9 bases; junction bases not matched to a gene: 3. The material sequenced was PBMCs. This sequence originates from a woman in her fifties or sixties in good health and CMV-seropositive. The chain combines TRBV7-2 with TRBJ2-1; the match to TRBD2 covers 14 bases. DNA for the CDR3: TGTGCCAGCAGCTTAAACGGACTAGCGGGAGGTGAGCAGTTCTTC. It translates to CASSLNGLAGGEQFF. Filled out from reference TRBV7-2 and TRBJ2-1, the complete variable domain reads GAGVSQSPSNKVTEKGKDVELRCDPISGHTALYWYRQSLGQGLEFLIYFQGNSAPDKSGLPSDRFSAERTGGSVSTLTIQRTQQEDSAVYLCASSLNGLAGGEQFFGPGTRLTVL.